This paragraph reports one TCR beta chain. This sample is drawn from a study of blood T cell repertoires in COVID-19. TCRdb's copy holds only in-frame clones and misses some; the assay was immunoSEQ multiplex PCR. Altogether under 250,000 clones are present, 85% to 90% being singletons, with the ten largest covering about 2.5%. After removal of 1 base from V and 4 bases from J, the junction contained 7 bases not matched to a gene. The germline gives CDR1 GTSNPN, CDR2 SVGIG (reference sequence). CDR3 length: 15 amino acids. Material: peripheral blood. The rearrangement uses TRBV30 and TRBJ2-7; 10 bases agree with TRBD2. The sequence was obtained from a woman in her sixties or seventies with acute or convalescent COVID-19. The CDR3 loop reads CAWSDPGLARYEQYF. CDR3 in DNA: TGTGCCTGGAGTGACCCGGGACTAGCGCGGTACGAGCAGTACTTC.